What follows are 30 T cell receptor beta chains derived from one specimen sequenced in a study of beta chain features in type 1 diabetes. Expressed TCRB transcripts were sequenced because the entire RNA isolate underwent reverse transcription. Using immunoSEQ multiplex PCR, the repertoire was profiled, and TCRdb retains in-frame clones only, with some absent. The sample consists of 630,000 or so clones, over 12% of them appearing once. General study points: When Type 1 diabetes patients were examined, their TCRB CDR3s proved moderately but significantly shorter in all four CD4+ subsets.

Antigens for these TCRs are unknown. Input material: naive CD4+ T cells from blood. These receptors all come from a man between 18 and 35 years old with type 1 diabetes.

The chain combines TRBV28 with TRBJ1-2; 12 nucleotides align to TRBD1. This CDR3 contains 17 residues. Germline values: CDR1 MDHEN, CDR2 SYDVKM. V was pared by 4 bases and J by 4 bases, with 10 bases of the junction left unmatched. In DNA form, the CDR3 reads TGTGCCAGCAGTTCAGCGGGACAGGGGGCGAAGGGCTATGGCTACACCTTC. Its translation is CASSSAGQGAKGYGYTF.

The chain has TRBV7-2 and TRBJ2-1, with D unresolved. The CDR3 has 16 amino acids. Looked up from germline, CDR1 is SGHTA and CDR2 is FQGNSA. The ends were cut back, 2 bases at V and 0 bases at J, with 11 bases in the middle. The CDR3 region is CASSLRALSSYNEQFF. The CDR3 bases are TGTGCCAGCAGCTTACGGGCCCTTAGCTCCTACAATGAGCAGTTCTTC.

The CDR3 DNA reads as TGTGCCATCAGTGAGTCCTCGACCGAGGAGACCCAGTACTTC. The encoded protein is CAISESSTEETQYF. The chain recombines TRBV10-3 with TRBJ2-5, with D hard to call. The CDR3 has 14 residues. Germline V gene data show CDR1 as ENHRY and CDR2 as SYGVKD. Trimming shortened V by 0 bases and J by 5 bases, and 10 bases separated the two germline ends.

This clone came up a few times. This chain joins TRBV19 and TRBJ2-3; 11 nucleotides line up with TRBD1. The length of the CDR3 is 14 residues. Germline trimming cut 5 bases from V and 3 bases from J; bases unmatched to any gene: 1. Germline lookup yields CDR1 LNHDA and CDR2 SQIVND (reference sequence). The DNA for the CDR3 is TGTGCCAGTAGTCGGGACAGGGGGACAGATACGCAGTATTTT. Amino acids: CASSRDRGTDTQYF. Looking up the rest from reference TRBV19 and TRBJ2-3 gives the full variable domain: DGGITQSPKYLFRKEGQNVTLSCEQNLNHDAMYWYRQDPGQGLRLIYYSQIVNDFQKGDIAEGYSVSREKKESFPLTVTSAQKNPTAFYLCASSRDRGTDTQYFGPGTRLTVL.

V and J are TRBV5-1 and TRBJ2-3, with 10 positions matching TRBD2. V shed 0 bases, J shed 0 bases, and the junction held 7 bases outside the gene matches. CDR3 size: 18 residues. Germline V gives CDR1 SGHRS, CDR2 YFSETQ. Here the CDR3 DNA reads TGCGCCAGCAGCTTGGCCAGGTCTAGCGGGGGCAGCACAGATACGCAGTATTTT. Its protein is CASSLARSSGGSTDTQYF.

The CDR3 nucleotides are TGTGCCAGCAGGACTTGGACAGGGGGAAGGAATCAGCCCCAGCATTTT. This codes for CASRTWTGGRNQPQHF. The chain joins TRBV28 to TRBJ1-5; 10 nucleotides align to TRBD1. This CDR3 region has 16 residues. Germline CDR1 and CDR2: MDHEN and SYDVKM. Trimming cost V 6 bases and J 4 bases; bases outside gene matches: 9.

This clone was picked up a small number of times. The gene calls are TRBV7-2 and TRBJ1-5; 8 bases are a match to TRBD1. The V and J ends lost 5 bases and 0 bases, in that order; junction bases with no gene match: 6. The CDR3 consists of 16 residues. CDR1 and CDR2 (germline): SGHTA, FQGNSA. The CDR3 is CASSETTGDSNQPQHF. Here the CDR3 DNA reads TGTGCCAGCAGCGAGACGACAGGGGATAGCAATCAGCCCCAGCATTTT. The full variable domain, its missing parts supplied by reference TRBV7-2 and TRBJ1-5, is GAGVSQSPSNKVTEKGKDVELRCDPISGHTALYWYRQSLGQGLEFLIYFQGNSAPDKSGLPSDRFSAERTGGSVSTLTIQRTQQEDSAVYLCASSETTGDSNQPQHFGDGTRLSIL.

This clone was seen only a few times. This chain connects TRBV27 to TRBJ1-6; D is ambiguous. The germline V gene encodes CDR1 MNHEY and CDR2 SMNVEV (reference sequence). Between the trimmed V and J ends, which lost 7 bases and 0 bases, there was a span of 4 bases. This CDR3 is built from 13 residues. CDR3 nucleotides: TGTGCCAGCAAAGGCTCCTATAATTCACCCCTCCACTTT. The encoded protein is CASKGSYNSPLHF.

The J gene is TRBJ2-5, the V gene TRBV7-6, with 9 bases aligning to TRBD2. The CDR3 has 18 residues. Germline CDR1 and CDR2: SGHVS and FNYEAQ. With 1 base clipped from V and 4 bases from J, the junction kept 13 bases outside the gene matches. The CDR3 spells CASSLVVAGAFRIETQYF. The CDR3 DNA sequence: TGTGCCAGCAGCTTAGTGGTAGCGGGGGCCTTCCGTATAGAGACCCAGTACTTC.

This clone was seen only a few times. The chain joins TRBV7-2 to TRBJ2-3; possibly TRBD1 for D (6 bases). Trimming removed 4 bases from V and 1 base from J, with 15 bases in between. The CDR3 runs 16 residues. The germline CDR1 and CDR2 sequences are SGHTA and FQGNSA. DNA of the CDR3: TGTGCCAGCAGCTGGGGGACACAGGGCGGCACAGATACGCAGTATTTT. Translation: CASSWGTQGGTDTQYF.

This clone was observed a few times. The V gene is TRBV2, the J gene TRBJ2-2; D remains unclear. Per germline, CDR1 SNHLY and CDR2 FYNNEI. CDR3 size: 12 residues. V was cut by 2 bases and J by 6 bases, with 4 bases left in between. The CDR3 reads CASSETPGELFF. In DNA, the CDR3 is TGTGCCAGCAGTGAAACGCCCGGGGAGCTGTTTTTT.

This clone was seen a few times. The chain employs TRBV6-4 and TRBJ2-1, with TRBD1 matching over 10 bases. The CDR3 is 15 amino acids. V was pared by 2 bases and J by 4 bases, with 2 bases of the junction left unmatched. Germline V gene lookup returns CDR1 MRHNA and CDR2 SNTAGT. The CDR3: CASSDRDRGYNEQFF. The CDR3 DNA follows: TGTGCCAGCAGTGACCGGGACAGGGGTTACAATGAGCAGTTCTTC.

This clone was observed a few times. This chain connects TRBV7-9 to TRBJ2-2; TRBD1 is a possible D gene (5 bases). Trimming took 8 bases from V and 0 from J, leaving 13 bases between them. Germline CDR1 SEHNR, CDR2 FQNEAQ (reference sequence). CDR3 size: 15 residues. CDR3 in DNA: TGTGCCAGCGCCGTGCAGGGCACGAACACCGGGGAGCTGTTTTTT. It is translated as CASAVQGTNTGELFF. Together with reference TRBV7-9 and TRBJ2-2, the CDR3 gives the full variable domain: DTGVSQNPRHKITKRGQNVTFRCDPISEHNRLYWYRQTLGQGPEFLTYFQNEAQLEKSRLLSDRFSAERPKGSFSTLEIQRTEQGDSAMYLCASAVQGTNTGELFFGEGSRLTVL.

This clone showed up just a few times. CDR3 sequence reads: CASSSGLANEQYF. The CDR3 DNA reads TGTGCCAGCAGCTCGGGACTAGCAAACGAGCAGTACTTC. The chain recombines TRBV28 with TRBJ2-7; 9 bases line up with TRBD2. The ends lost 6 bases at V and 5 bases at J; junction bases unmatched: 5. Germline lookup yields CDR1 MDHEN and CDR2 SYDVKM. CDR3 length equals 13 residues. Drawing the rest from reference TRBV28 and TRBJ2-7, the complete variable domain is DVKVTQSSRYLVKRTGEKVFLECVQDMDHENMFWYRQDPGLGLRLIYFSYDVKMKEKGDIPEGYSVSREKKERFSLILESASTNQTSMYLCASSSGLANEQYFGPGTRLTVT.

The DNA for the CDR3 is TGTGCCTGGAGTGTACTAATTACAGGCAATGAGCAGTTCTTC. Its protein is CAWSVLITGNEQFF. V and J are TRBV30 and TRBJ2-1; D may be TRBD1 (5 bases). Germline V lookup: CDR1 GTSNPN, CDR2 SVGIG (reference sequence). Trimming cost V 0 bases and J 6 bases, with 12 bases left between them. The CDR3 has 14 residues.

This clone turned up a few times. The chain couples TRBV7-9 to TRBJ1-2; D not resolved. The V and J ends lost 5 bases and 5 bases respectively, with 9 bases between them. Germline V gene sequence: CDR1 SEHNR, CDR2 FQNEAQ (reference sequence). The CDR3 covers 12 residues. Here the CDR3 DNA reads TGTGCCAGCAGCCAAGAACCATATGGCTACACCTTC. Translation: CASSQEPYGYTF.

This clone was seen only a few times. One junction end disagrees with the germline gene, perhaps due to a read error. The chain employs TRBV2 and TRBJ1-2, with D possibly being TRBD1 (5 bases). This CDR3 contains 8 residues. Germline V CDR1 and CDR2: SNHLY, FYNNEI. The CDR3 is CASERGSF. The CDR3 DNA sequence: TGTGCCAGCGAAAGGGGATCCTTC.

This clone turned up a few times. Its ends do not fully match the called genes, so a read error is possible. The rearrangement joins TRBV9 to TRBJ2-1; TRBD2 aligns across 13 bases. Per germline, CDR1 SGDLS and CDR2 YYNGEE. This CDR3 contains 14 residues. Written as DNA, the CDR3 is TGTGCCAGCAGCGTAGGAAGGACTAGCGGGAGCTCGGTCTTC. Translated, it gives CASSVGRTSGSSVF. The entire variable domain, with the rest obtained from reference TRBV9 and TRBJ2-1, is as follows: DSGVTQTPKHLITATGQRVTLRCSPRSGDLSVYWYQQSLDQGLQFLIQYYNGEERAKGNILERFSAQQFPDLHSELNLSSLELGDSALYFCASSVGRTSGSSVFGPGTRLTVL.

J is TRBJ2-7 and V is TRBV6-6; 12 bases are a match to TRBD2. CDR1 is MNHNY, CDR2 SVGAGI, per germline (reference sequence). This CDR3 is 13 amino acids long. J gave up 5 bases and V 8 bases, and 4 bases lay outside the gene matches. This chain's CDR3 is CASWTSGTHEQYF. The DNA for the CDR3 is TGTGCCAGCTGGACTAGCGGGACCCACGAGCAGTACTTC.

The J gene is TRBJ1-5, the V gene TRBV7-2; D remains unclear. Per the germline V gene, CDR1 is SGHTA and CDR2 is FQGNSA. V was clipped by 3 bases and J by 7 bases, with 10 bases between them. This CDR3 contains 13 residues. CDR3 amino acids: CASSFIGDQPQHF. CDR3 DNA sequence: TGTGCCAGCAGCTTTATCGGAGACCAGCCCCAGCATTTT.

The chain's CDR3 is CASSYSQGVNEQFF. The CDR3 bases are TGTGCCAGCAGTTACTCCCAAGGCGTCAATGAGCAGTTCTTC. V is TRBV6-5 and J is TRBJ2-1, with D uncertain. Germline V gives CDR1 MNHEY, CDR2 SVGAGI. The CDR3 runs 14 residues. With 0 bases removed from V and 6 bases from J, the gap between germline ends came to 9 bases.

The chain couples TRBV2 to TRBJ2-1; 9 bases match TRBD2. V lost 1 base to trimming and J lost 6 bases; unmatched junction nucleotides: 7. Germline V CDR1 and CDR2: SNHLY, FYNNEI. The CDR3 has 16 amino acids. For the CDR3, the DNA is TGTGCCAGCAGTGAAGTCTGGCGGGAGGGCCGCAATGAGCAGTTCTTC. This encodes CASSEVWREGRNEQFF.

This clone was detected a few times. This sequence joins TRBV29-1 and TRBJ1-2, with a possible D match to TRBD1 (6 bases). V shed 6 bases and J shed 0 bases, with 17 bases lying between them. CDR1 SQVTM and CDR2 ANQGSEA come from the germline V gene. This CDR3 has 15 amino acids. CDR3 sequence (DNA): TGCAGCGTACAAGGTTTGGGGGCAGCTAACTATGGCTACACCTTC. This gives the protein CSVQGLGAANYGYTF.

The chain links TRBV2 to TRBJ2-1; TRBD2 matches 9 bases. The J segment lost 0 bases and the V segment lost 3 bases, leaving 3 bases of the junction unmatched. CDR1 and CDR2 (germline): SNHLY, FYNNEI. The CDR3 contains 16 residues. The CDR3 DNA follows: TGTGCCAGCAGTGACAGTAGCGGGAGCTCCTACAATGAGCAGTTCTTC. As protein: CASSDSSGSSYNEQFF.

The V and J genes are TRBV5-4 and TRBJ2-7, with no clear D. Germline assignment: CDR1 SGHNT and CDR2 YYREEE (reference sequence). Trimming removed 3 bases at V and 3 bases at J, with 7 bases between. The CDR3 covers 12 residues. Here the CDR3 DNA reads TGTGCCAGCAGCTCCCCGGGCTACGAGCAGTACTTC. The encoded protein is CASSSPGYEQYF.

This clone was observed a few times. The chain has TRBV28 and TRBJ2-4; D might be TRBD2 (6 bases). The germline V gene has CDR1 MDHEN and CDR2 SYDVKM. This CDR3 contains 15 residues. Trimming removed 6 bases from V and 8 bases from J, with 20 bases in between. As DNA, the CDR3 is TGTGCCAGCAGACCCGGGGGAGGTCCATTTTACATTCAGTACTTC. This codes for CASRPGGGPFYIQYF.

This rearrangement joins TRBV7-3 to TRBJ2-3, with TRBD1 matching over 10 bases. The CDR3 has 15 residues. V dropped 4 bases and J dropped 6; count of bases not matched to a gene: 7. Germline CDR1 and CDR2: SGHTA and FQGTGA. CDR3 in amino acids: CASSSGQGRADTQYF. The CDR3, as DNA: TGTGCCAGCAGCTCGGGACAGGGGAGGGCCGATACGCAGTATTTT.

This clone was detected a few times. The DNA for the CDR3 is TGTGCCATCACACGGGACAGGGAAGTCACAGATACGCAGTATTTT. This codes for CAITRDREVTDTQYF. The chain employs TRBV10-3 and TRBJ2-3; 9 bases are shared with TRBD1. The V gene's germline CDR1 is ENHRY and CDR2 SYGVKD. V lost 7 bases and J lost 2; bases outside the gene matches: 7. The CDR3 is 15 residues long.

This clone was counted only a few times. The rearrangement uses TRBV7-2 and TRBJ2-7; D call uncertain. Germline V gene sequence: CDR1 SGHTA, CDR2 FQGNSA. Deletions cut 5 bases from V and 6 bases from J, with 8 bases between. This CDR3 is built from 11 residues. The chain's CDR3 is CASSLISEQYF. The CDR3 coding sequence is TGTGCCAGCAGCCTAATCAGCGAGCAGTACTTC.

The CDR3 region has the DNA TGTGCCAGCAGCTCACTAGCGGGGGGACTTTGGTCCGGGGAGCTGTTTTTT. Protein product: CASSSLAGGLWSGELFF. The chain combines TRBV5-4 with TRBJ2-2, with TRBD2 matching 12 bases. CDR3 length: 17 amino acids. V shed 3 bases and J 6 bases; nucleotides not matched to a gene: 9. The V gene's germline CDR1 is SGHNT and CDR2 YYREEE (reference sequence).